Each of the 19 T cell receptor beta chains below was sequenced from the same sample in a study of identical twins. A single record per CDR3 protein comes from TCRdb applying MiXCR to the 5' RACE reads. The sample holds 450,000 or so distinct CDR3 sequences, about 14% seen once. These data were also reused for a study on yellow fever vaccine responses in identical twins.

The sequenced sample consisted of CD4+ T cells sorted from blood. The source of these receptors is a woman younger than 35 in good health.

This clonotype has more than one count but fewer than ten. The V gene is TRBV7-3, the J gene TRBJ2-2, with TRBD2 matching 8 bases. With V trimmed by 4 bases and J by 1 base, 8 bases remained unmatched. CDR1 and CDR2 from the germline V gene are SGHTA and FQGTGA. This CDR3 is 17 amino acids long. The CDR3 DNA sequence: TGTGCCAGCAGCTCGCCTATAGCGGGGAGGAACACCGGGGAGCTGTTTTTT. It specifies CASSSPIAGRNTGELFF.

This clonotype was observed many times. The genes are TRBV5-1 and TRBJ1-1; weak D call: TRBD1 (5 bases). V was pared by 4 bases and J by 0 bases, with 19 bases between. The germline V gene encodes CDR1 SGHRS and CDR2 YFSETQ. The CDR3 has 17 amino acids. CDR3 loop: CASSRTPQTDLNTEAFF. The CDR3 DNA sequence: TGCGCCAGCAGCCGGACGCCCCAGACAGATTTGAACACTGAAGCTTTCTTT.

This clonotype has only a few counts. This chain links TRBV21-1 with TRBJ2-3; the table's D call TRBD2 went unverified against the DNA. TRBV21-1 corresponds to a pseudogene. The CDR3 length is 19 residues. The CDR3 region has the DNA TGTGCCAGCAGCAGGTGTCGTTCGCGGGTCTTCCCTCGCACAGATACGCAGTATTTT. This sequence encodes CASSRCRSRVFPRTDTQYF.

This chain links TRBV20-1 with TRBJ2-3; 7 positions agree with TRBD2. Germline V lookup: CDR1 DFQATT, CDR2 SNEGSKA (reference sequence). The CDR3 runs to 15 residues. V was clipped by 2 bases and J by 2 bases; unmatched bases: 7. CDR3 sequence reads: CSARKGLTNTDTQYF. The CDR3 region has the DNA TGCAGTGCTAGAAAGGGACTAACGAACACAGATACGCAGTATTTT.

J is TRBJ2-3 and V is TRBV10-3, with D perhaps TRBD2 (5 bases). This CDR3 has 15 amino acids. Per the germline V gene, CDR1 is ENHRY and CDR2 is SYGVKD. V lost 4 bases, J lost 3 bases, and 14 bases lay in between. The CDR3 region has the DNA TGTGCCATCAGTGGATCGGACTCACGAACAGATACGCAGTATTTT. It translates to CAISGSDSRTDTQYF.

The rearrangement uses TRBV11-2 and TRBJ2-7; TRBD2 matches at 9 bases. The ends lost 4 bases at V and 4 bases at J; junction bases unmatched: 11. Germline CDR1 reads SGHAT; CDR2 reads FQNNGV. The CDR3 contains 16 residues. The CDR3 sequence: CASSSFGSGRLYEQYF. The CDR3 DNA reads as TGTGCCAGCAGCTCGTTTGGTAGCGGGAGATTATACGAGCAGTACTTC. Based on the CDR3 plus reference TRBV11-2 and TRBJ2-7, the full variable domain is EAGVAQSPRYKIIEKRQSVAFWCNPISGHATLYWYQQILGQGPKLLIQFQNNGVVDDSQLPKDRFSAERLKGVDSTLKIQPAKLEDSAVYLCASSSFGSGRLYEQYFGPGTRLTVT.

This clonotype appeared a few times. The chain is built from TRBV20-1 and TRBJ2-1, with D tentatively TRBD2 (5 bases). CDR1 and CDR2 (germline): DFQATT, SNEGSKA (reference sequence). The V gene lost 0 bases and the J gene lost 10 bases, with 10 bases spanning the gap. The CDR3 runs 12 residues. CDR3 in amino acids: CSARENTGEQFF. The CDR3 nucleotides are TGCAGTGCTAGAGAGAATACGGGAGAGCAGTTCTTC.

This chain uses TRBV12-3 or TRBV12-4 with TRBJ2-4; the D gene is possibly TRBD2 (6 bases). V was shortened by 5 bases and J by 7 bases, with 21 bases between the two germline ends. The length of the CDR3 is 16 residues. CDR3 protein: CASSTRRSGVLNIQYF. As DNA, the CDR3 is TGTGCCAGCAGTACTAGGCGATCGGGAGTTCTGAACATTCAGTACTTC.

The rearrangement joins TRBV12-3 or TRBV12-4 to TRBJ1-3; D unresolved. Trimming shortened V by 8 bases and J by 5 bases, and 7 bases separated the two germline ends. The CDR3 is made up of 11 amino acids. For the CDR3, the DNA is TGTGCCAGCCGCCGACGAAACACCATATATTTT. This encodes CASRRRNTIYF.

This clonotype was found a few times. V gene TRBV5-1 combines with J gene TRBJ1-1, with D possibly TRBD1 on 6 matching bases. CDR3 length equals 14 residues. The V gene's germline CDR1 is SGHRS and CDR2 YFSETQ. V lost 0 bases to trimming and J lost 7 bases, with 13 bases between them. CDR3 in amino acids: CASSLGVGAGEAFF. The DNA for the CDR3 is TGCGCCAGCAGCTTGGGAGTGGGGGCAGGTGAAGCTTTCTTT.

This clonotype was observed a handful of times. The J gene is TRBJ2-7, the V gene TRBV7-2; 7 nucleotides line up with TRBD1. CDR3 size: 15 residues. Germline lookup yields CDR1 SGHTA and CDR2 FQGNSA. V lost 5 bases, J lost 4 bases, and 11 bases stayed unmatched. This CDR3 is CASSALDRVSYEQYF. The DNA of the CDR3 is TGTGCCAGCAGCGCGCTCGACAGGGTCAGTTACGAGCAGTACTTC. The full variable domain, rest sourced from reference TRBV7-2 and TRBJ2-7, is GAGVSQSPSNKVTEKGKDVELRCDPISGHTALYWYRQSLGQGLEFLIYFQGNSAPDKSGLPSDRFSAERTGGSVSTLTIQRTQQEDSAVYLCASSALDRVSYEQYFGPGTRLTVT.

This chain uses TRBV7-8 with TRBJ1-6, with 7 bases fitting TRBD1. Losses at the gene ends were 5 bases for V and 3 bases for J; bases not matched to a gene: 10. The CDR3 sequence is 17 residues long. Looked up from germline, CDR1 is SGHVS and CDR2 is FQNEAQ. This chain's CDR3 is CASSLRQGGFYNSPLHF. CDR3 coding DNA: TGTGCCAGCAGCCTCCGACAGGGTGGTTTCTATAATTCACCCCTCCACTTT.

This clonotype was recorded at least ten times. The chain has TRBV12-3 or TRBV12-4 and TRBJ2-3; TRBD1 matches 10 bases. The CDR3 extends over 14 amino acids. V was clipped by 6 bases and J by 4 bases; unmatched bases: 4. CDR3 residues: CASSRDRGADTQYF. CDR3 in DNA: TGTGCCAGCAGCCGGGACAGGGGAGCAGATACGCAGTATTTT.

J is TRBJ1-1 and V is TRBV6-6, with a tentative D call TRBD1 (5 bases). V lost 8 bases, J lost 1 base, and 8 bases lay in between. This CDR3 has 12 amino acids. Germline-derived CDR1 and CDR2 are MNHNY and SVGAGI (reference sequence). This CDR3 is CASRQGNTEAFF. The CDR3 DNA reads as TGTGCCAGCCGGCAGGGGAACACTGAAGCTTTCTTT.

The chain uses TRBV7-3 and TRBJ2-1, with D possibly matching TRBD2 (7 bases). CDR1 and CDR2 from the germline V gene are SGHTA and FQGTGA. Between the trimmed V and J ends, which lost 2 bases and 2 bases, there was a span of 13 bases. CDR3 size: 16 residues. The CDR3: CASSLGVGGPYNEQFF. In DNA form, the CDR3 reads TGTGCCAGCAGCTTAGGGGTCGGGGGGCCCTACAATGAGCAGTTCTTC.

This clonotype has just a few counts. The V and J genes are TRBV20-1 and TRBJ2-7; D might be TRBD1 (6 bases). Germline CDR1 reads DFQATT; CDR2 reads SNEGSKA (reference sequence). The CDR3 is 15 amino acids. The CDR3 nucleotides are TGCAGCGGCAGTAGGGCGTGGACAGCCACCTACGAGCAGTACTTC. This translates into CSGSRAWTATYEQYF.

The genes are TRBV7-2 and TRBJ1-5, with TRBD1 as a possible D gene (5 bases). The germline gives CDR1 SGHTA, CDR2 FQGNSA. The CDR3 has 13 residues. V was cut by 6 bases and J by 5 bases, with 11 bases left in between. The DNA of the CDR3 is TGTGCCAGCAGGTCCGGAGGGGATCAGCCCCAGCATTTT. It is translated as CASRSGGDQPQHF.

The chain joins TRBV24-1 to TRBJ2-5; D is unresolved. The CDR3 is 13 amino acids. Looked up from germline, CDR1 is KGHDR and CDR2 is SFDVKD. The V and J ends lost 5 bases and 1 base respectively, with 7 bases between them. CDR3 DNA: TGTGCCACCAGTGTCTATATCCAAGAGACCCAGTACTTC. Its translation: CATSVYIQETQYF.

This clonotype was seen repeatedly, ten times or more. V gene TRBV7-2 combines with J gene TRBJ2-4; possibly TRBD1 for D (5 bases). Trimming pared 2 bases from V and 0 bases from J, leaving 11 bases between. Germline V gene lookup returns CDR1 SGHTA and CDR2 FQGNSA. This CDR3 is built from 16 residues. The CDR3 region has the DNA TGTGCCAGCAGCTTAACGCCAGGGTTAGCCAAAAACATTCAGTACTTC. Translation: CASSLTPGLAKNIQYF. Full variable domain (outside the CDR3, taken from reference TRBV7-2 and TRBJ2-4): GAGVSQSPSNKVTEKGKDVELRCDPISGHTALYWYRQSLGQGLEFLIYFQGNSAPDKSGLPSDRFSAERTGGSVSTLTIQRTQQEDSAVYLCASSLTPGLAKNIQYFGAGTRLSVL.